This T cell receptor (beta chain) is from a study of blood T cell repertoires in COVID-19. At the level of the study: Spain, Italy and the United States supplied samples that represented acute and convalescent COVID-19.

Assay: immunoSEQ multiplex PCR; the TCRdb copy retains only in-frame clones and omits some. The data hold about 260,000 clones, with about 87% observed a single time. Germline values: CDR1 WSHSY, CDR2 SAAADI. The V gene end was trimmed by 7 bases and the J gene end by 6 bases; junction bases not matched to a gene: 5. The CDR3 runs 13 residues. This chain joins TRBV10-2 and TRBJ1-5, with 8 nucleotides matching TRBD1. The sequencing sample was made of peripheral blood. The clonotype originates from a man in his 60s who had recovered from COVID-19. The CDR3 sequence: CASTVTGAQPQHF. CDR3 coding DNA: TGCGCCAGCACGGTGACAGGGGCTCAGCCCCAGCATTTT.